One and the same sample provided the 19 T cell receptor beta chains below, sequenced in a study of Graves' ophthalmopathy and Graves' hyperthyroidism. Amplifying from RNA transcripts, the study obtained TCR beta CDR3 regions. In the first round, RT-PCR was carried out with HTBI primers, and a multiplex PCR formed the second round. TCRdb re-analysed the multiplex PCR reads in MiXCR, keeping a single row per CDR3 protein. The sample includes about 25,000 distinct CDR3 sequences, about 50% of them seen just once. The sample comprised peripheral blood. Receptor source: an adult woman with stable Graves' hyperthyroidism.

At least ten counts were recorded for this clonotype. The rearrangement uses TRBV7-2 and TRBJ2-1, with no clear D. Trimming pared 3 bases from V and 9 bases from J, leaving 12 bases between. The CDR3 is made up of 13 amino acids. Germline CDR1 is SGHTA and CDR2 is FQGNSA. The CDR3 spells CASSFGVRGEQFF. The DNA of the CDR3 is TGTGCCAGCAGCTTTGGGGTTCGCGGTGAGCAGTTCTTC.

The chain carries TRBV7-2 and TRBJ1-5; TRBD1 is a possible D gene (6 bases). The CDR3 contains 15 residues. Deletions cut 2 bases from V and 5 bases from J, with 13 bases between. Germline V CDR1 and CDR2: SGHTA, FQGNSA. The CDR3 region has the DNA TGTGCCAGCAGCTTAATATACAGGGCGGATCAGCCCCAGCATTTT. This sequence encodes CASSLIYRADQPQHF.

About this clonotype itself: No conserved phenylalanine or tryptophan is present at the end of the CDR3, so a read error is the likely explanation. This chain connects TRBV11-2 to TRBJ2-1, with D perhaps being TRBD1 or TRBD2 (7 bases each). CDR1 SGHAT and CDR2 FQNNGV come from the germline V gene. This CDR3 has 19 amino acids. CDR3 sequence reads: CAGSLYRGGRGSSYNEQFL. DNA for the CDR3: TGTGCCGGCAGCTTATACCGCGGGGGCAGGGGGAGCTCCTACAATGAGCAGTTCCTC.

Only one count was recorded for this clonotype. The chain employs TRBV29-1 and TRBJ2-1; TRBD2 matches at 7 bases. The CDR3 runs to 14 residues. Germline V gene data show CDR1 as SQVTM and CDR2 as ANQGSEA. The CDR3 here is CSASLSGRPGGQFF. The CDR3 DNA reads TGCAGTGCTAGCCTTAGCGGGCGTCCGGGTGGGCAGTTCTTC.

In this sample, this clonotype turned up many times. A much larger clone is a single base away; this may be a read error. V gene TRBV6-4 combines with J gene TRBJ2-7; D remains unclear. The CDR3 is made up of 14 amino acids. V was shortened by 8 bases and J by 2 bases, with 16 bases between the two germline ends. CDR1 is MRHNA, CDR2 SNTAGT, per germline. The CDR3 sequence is CASGTSAYAYEQYF. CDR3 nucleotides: TGTGCCAGCGGAACAAGCGCGTACGCCTACGAGCAGTACTTC.

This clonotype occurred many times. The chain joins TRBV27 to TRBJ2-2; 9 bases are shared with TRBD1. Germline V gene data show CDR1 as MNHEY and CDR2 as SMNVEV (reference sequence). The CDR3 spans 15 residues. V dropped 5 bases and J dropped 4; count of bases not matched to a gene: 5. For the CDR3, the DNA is TGTGCCAGCAGTGCCTGGACAGGGGTCACCGGGGAGCTGTTTTTT. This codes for CASSAWTGVTGELFF.

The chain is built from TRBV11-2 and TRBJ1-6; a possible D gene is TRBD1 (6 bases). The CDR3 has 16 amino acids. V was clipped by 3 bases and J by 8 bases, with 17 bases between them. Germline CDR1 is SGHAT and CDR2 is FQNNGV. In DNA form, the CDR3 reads TGTGCCAGCAGCTTTGGGGGGCAGGGAGGGTATTCACCCCTCCACTTT. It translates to CASSFGGQGGYSPLHF.

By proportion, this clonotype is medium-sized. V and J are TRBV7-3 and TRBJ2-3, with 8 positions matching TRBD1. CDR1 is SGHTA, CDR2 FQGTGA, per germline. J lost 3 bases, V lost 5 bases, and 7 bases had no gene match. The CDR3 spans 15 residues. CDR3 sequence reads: CASSRNGQGTDTQYF. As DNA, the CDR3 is TGTGCCAGCAGCCGAAACGGACAGGGAACAGATACGCAGTATTTT.

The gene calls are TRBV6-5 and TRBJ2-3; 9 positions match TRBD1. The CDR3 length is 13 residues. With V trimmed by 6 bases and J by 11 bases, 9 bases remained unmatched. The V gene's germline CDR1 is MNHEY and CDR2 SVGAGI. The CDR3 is CASRGDRDNEQYF. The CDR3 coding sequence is TGTGCCAGCAGGGGGGACAGGGACAATGAGCAGTATTTT.

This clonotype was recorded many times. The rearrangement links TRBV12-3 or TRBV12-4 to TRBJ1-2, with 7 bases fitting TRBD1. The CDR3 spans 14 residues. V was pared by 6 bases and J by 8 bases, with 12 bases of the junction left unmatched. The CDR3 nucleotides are TGTGCCAGCAGGGATTGGGACAGATCGAACGGCTACACCTTC. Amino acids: CASRDWDRSNGYTF.

The CDR3 region is CATSDRALSYEQYF. Written as DNA, the CDR3 is TGTGCCACCAGTGATAGGGCATTATCCTACGAGCAGTACTTC. The chain combines TRBV24-1 with TRBJ2-7; the D is unclear. The ends were cut back, 3 bases at V and 1 base at J, with 9 bases in the middle. Germline assignment: CDR1 KGHDR and CDR2 SFDVKD. The CDR3 runs to 14 residues.

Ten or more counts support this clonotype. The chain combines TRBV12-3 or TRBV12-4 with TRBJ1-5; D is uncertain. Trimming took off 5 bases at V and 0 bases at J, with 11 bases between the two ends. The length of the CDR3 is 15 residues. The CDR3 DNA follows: TGTGCCAGCAGTGATTCAGCGGATAGCAATCAGCCCCAGCATTTT. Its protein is CASSDSADSNQPQHF.

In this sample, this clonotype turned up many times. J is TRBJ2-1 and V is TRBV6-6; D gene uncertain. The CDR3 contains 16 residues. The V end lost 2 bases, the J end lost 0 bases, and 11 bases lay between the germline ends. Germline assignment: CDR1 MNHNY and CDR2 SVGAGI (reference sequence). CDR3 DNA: TGTGCCAGCAGTTACAGTACGGTCAGCTCCTACAATGAGCAGTTCTTC. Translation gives CASSYSTVSSYNEQFF.

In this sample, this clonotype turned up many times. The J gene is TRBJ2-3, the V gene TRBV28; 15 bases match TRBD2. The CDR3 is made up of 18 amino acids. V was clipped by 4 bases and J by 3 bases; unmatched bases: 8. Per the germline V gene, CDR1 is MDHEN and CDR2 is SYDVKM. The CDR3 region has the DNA TGTGCCAGCAGTTCGGGACTAGCGGGAGGCCCCCCGACAGATACGCAGTATTTT. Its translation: CASSSGLAGGPPTDTQYF.

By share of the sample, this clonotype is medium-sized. The DNA for the CDR3 is TGCGCCAGCAGCCCCATCGGGGACATCGACAATGAGCAGTTCTTC. Protein sequence: CASSPIGDIDNEQFF. The V gene is TRBV10-2, the J gene TRBJ2-1; D might be TRBD1 (6 bases). The CDR3 runs 15 residues. CDR1 is WSHSY, CDR2 SAAADI, per germline. The V end lost 6 bases, the J end lost 5 bases, and 17 bases lay between the germline ends.

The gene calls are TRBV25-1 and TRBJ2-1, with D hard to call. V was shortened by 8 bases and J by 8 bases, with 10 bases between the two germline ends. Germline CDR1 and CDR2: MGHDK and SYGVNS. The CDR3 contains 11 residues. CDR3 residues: CASSLGDEQFF. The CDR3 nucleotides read TGTGCCAGCTCTCTTGGGGATGAGCAGTTCTTC.

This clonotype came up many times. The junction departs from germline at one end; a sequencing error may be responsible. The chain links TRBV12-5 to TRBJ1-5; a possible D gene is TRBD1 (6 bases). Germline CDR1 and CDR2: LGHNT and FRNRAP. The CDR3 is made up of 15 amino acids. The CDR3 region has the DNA TGTGCTAGTGGTTTGAGAGACAGGAGCAGTCAGCCCCAGCATTTT. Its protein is CASGLRDRSSQPQHF.

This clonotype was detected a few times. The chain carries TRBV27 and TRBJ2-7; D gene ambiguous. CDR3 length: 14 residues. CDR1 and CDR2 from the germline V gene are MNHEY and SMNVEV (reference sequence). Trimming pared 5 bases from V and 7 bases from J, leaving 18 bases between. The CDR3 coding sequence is TGTGCCAGCAGTGCTTTAGGCTTTGCGCGTGAGCAGTACTTC. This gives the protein CASSALGFAREQYF.

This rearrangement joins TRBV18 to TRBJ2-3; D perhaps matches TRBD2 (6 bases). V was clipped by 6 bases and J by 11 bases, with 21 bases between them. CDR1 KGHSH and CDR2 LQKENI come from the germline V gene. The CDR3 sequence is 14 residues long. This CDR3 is CASSRVGDSNEQYF. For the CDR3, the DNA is TGTGCCAGCTCCCGGGTCGGGGACTCCAATGAGCAGTATTTT.